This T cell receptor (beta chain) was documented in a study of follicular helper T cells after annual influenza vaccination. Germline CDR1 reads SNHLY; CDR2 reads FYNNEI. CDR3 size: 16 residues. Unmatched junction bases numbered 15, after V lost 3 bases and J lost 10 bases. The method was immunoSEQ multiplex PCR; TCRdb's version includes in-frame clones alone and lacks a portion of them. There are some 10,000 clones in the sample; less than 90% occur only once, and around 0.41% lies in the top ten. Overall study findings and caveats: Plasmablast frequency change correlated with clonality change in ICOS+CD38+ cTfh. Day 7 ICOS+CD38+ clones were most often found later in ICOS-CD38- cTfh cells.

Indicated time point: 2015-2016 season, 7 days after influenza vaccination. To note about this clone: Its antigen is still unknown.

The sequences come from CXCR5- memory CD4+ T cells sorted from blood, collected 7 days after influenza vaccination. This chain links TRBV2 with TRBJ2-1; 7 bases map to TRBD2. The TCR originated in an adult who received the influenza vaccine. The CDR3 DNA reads TGTGCCAGCAGTGATATCGGGGGGTCCTCCCTGGGGGAGCAGTTCTTC. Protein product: CASSDIGGSSLGEQFF.